What follows are 13 T cell receptor beta chains derived from one specimen sequenced in a study of molecular identifiers for immune sequencing clone quantification. MiXCR was run by TCRdb on the PCR reads, yielding one entry per CDR3 protein. This table has about 500,000 distinct CDR3 sequences, about a fifth appearing once. Sequencing used naive CD8+ T cells from blood, with Jurkat cell RNA spiked in. Subset defined: FACS-sorted CD8+CD4-CCR7+CD45RA+ naive T cells. These TCRs come from a human donor in good health. Some libraries in this study had Jurkat cell RNA spiked in.

This clonotype was observed at least ten times. This chain joins TRBV6-4 and TRBJ2-3; 11 bases are shared with TRBD2. V dropped 5 bases and J dropped 5; count of bases not matched to a gene: 6. The CDR3 contains 15 residues. Germline CDR1 MRHNA, CDR2 SNTAGT. The chain's CDR3 is CASSYSGGAGDTQYF. CDR3 nucleotides: TGTGCCAGCAGTTATAGCGGGGGGGCTGGAGATACGCAGTATTTT.

At least ten counts were recorded for this clonotype. The chain uses TRBV7-3 and TRBJ2-3; D remains unclear. The CDR3 length is 13 residues. Trimming shortened V by 5 bases and J by 2 bases, and 8 bases separated the two germline ends. Germline CDR1 reads SGHTA; CDR2 reads FQGTGA. The CDR3 sequence is CASSIDFTDTQYF. The CDR3 region has the DNA TGTGCCAGCAGCATAGACTTCACAGATACGCAGTATTTT. Looking up the rest from reference TRBV7-3 and TRBJ2-3 gives the full variable domain: GAGVSQTPSNKVTEKGKYVELRCDPISGHTALYWYRQSLGQGPEFLIYFQGTGAADDSGLPNDRFFAVRPEGSVSTLKIQRTERGDSAVYLCASSIDFTDTQYFGPGTRLTVL.

This clonotype appeared many times. The chain recombines TRBV6-5 with TRBJ1-1; unclear D gene. The V end was cut by 0 bases, the J end by 1 base, with 6 bases between. This CDR3 spans 14 amino acids. CDR1 is MNHEY and CDR2 is SVGAGI in the germline V gene. The DNA for the CDR3 is TGTGCCAGCAGTTACTCGACCGCGAACACTGAAGCTTTCTTT. Translation: CASSYSTANTEAFF.

This chain connects TRBV6-1 to TRBJ2-4, with D uncertain. This CDR3 comprises 16 residues. V was clipped by 1 base and J by 2 bases, with 12 bases between them. CDR1 and CDR2 (germline): MNHNS, SASEGT. In nucleotides, the CDR3 is TGTGCCAGCAGTGAAGAGAGAGGTCATCCCAAAAACATTCAGTACTTC. It translates to CASSEERGHPKNIQYF.

CDR3 loop: CASSLFRGQTYEQYF. As DNA, the CDR3 is TGTGCCAGCAGCTTGTTTCGGGGCCAAACCTACGAGCAGTACTTC. The V call is TRBV7-9, the J call TRBJ2-7; the D call may be TRBD1 or TRBD2 (5 bases each). The V end was cut by 3 bases, the J end by 2 bases, with 14 bases between. Per germline, CDR1 SEHNR and CDR2 FQNEAQ (reference sequence). The CDR3 extends over 15 amino acids. Complete variable domain (other parts from reference TRBV7-9 and TRBJ2-7): DTGVSQNPRHKITKRGQNVTFRCDPISEHNRLYWYRQTLGQGPEFLTYFQNEAQLEKSRLLSDRFSAERPKGSFSTLEIQRTEQGDSAMYLCASSLFRGQTYEQYFGPGTRLTVT.

This clonotype was recorded at least ten times. This chain uses TRBV30 with TRBJ2-7; TRBD1 matches 7 bases. With V trimmed by 2 bases and J by 5 bases, 3 bases remained unmatched. From germline, CDR1 is GTSNPN and CDR2 SVGIG (reference sequence). The CDR3 length is 12 residues. This chain's CDR3 is CAWSYGQDEQYF. In DNA, the CDR3 is TGTGCCTGGAGTTACGGACAGGACGAGCAGTACTTC.

This clonotype has just a few counts. The chain is built from TRBV28 and TRBJ2-7; D uncertain. The CDR3 totals 14 residues. Germline V gives CDR1 MDHEN, CDR2 SYDVKM. The V and J ends lost 8 bases and 2 bases respectively, with 16 bases between them. CDR3 in amino acids: CASLSPATTYEQYF. DNA for the CDR3: TGTGCCAGCTTAAGTCCAGCGACCACCTACGAGCAGTACTTC.

A note on this clonotype: A much larger clone lies one base from this, so it may be a read error. The chain uses TRBV10-3 and TRBJ2-7; 7 nucleotides line up with TRBD1. CDR1 is ENHRY and CDR2 is SYGVKD in the germline V gene. The V and J ends lost 4 bases and 1 base, in that order; junction bases with no gene match: 4. The CDR3 spans 14 residues. Here the CDR3 reads CAISGPDRSYEQYF. Here the CDR3 DNA reads TGTGCCATCAGTGGCCCGGACAGGTCCTACGAGCAGTACTTC.

V and J are TRBV29-1 and TRBJ2-3; 7 bases line up with TRBD2. CDR3 length: 15 residues. J was trimmed by 2 bases and V by 6 bases; bases with no gene match: 11. The germline V gene encodes CDR1 SQVTM and CDR2 ANQGSEA. DNA for the CDR3: TGCAGCGTGGCTGGGGACTACAGTTACACAGATACGCAGTATTTT. This codes for CSVAGDYSYTDTQYF.

A remark on this clonotype: At one end the junction does not follow the germline gene, possibly because of a read error. This chain joins TRBV7-6 and TRBJ1-5; no firm D call. The CDR3 has 16 amino acids. CDR1 and CDR2 (germline): SGHVS, FNYEAQ. As DNA, the CDR3 is TGTGCCAGCAGCTTAGAGGTGTCCAATAGCAATCTGCCCCAGCATTTT. It encodes CASSLEVSNSNLPQHF.

This clonotype showed up just a few times. This chain joins TRBV4-3 and TRBJ1-3; unclear D gene. The length of the CDR3 is 15 residues. Germline V gives CDR1 LGHNA, CDR2 YSLEER. The ends were cut back, 1 base at V and 0 bases at J, with 7 bases in the middle. The CDR3 spells CASSQGKSSGNTIYF. In DNA, the CDR3 is TGCGCCAGCAGCCAAGGGAAAAGCTCTGGAAACACCATATATTTT.

Remarks on this clonotype: Germline and junction disagree at one end, which may indicate a read error. The chain joins TRBV19 to TRBJ2-3; D unresolved. CDR3 length equals 15 residues. Germline CDR1 is LNHDA and CDR2 is SQIVND (reference sequence). CDR3 coding DNA: TGTGCCAGTAGTATTATTTTAGGATCCTCCGATATGCAGTATTTT. Its translation: CASSIILGSSDMQYF. Full variable domain (missing parts from reference TRBV19 and TRBJ2-3): DGGITQSPKYLFRKEGQNVTLSCEQNLNHDAMYWYRQDPGQGLRLIYYSQIVNDFQKGDIAEGYSVSREKKESFPLTVTSAQKNPTAFYLCASSIILGSSDMQYFGPGTRLTVL.

The chain has TRBV11-2 and TRBJ2-1, with TRBD2 matching over 7 bases. This CDR3 is 16 amino acids long. Germline CDR1 and CDR2: SGHAT and FQNNGV. V shed 5 bases and J 6 bases; nucleotides not matched to a gene: 13. The CDR3 is CASSPFLAGEGNEQFF. Written as DNA, the CDR3 is TGTGCCAGCAGCCCCTTCCTGGCGGGGGAGGGCAATGAGCAGTTCTTC.